The 28 T cell receptor beta chains below were found in one sample sequenced in a study of control samples from healthy donors and cancer patients. Libraries were prepared by immunoSEQ multiplex PCR; TCRdb keeps only in-frame clonotypes and omits some of them. The sample contains over 50,000 clones, about 96% of which appear only once. Sequenced input: blood. The origin of the receptors is a woman between 18 and 29 years old in good health.

This chain joins TRBV6-6 and TRBJ1-3; perhaps TRBD1 as D (5 bases). Germline V gives CDR1 MNHNY, CDR2 SVGAGI (reference sequence). V was cut by 7 bases and J by 7 bases, with 14 bases left in between. The CDR3 spans 13 residues. The CDR3 DNA follows: TGTGCCAGCACCCTCCCTGGGGGGAACACCATATATTTT. As protein: CASTLPGGNTIYF.

The chain is built from TRBV7-9 and TRBJ1-2; unclear D gene. The CDR3 sequence is 14 residues long. Trimming removed 1 base at V and 4 bases at J, with 10 bases between. Germline CDR1 reads SEHNR; CDR2 reads FQNEAQ (reference sequence). CDR3 region: CASSLGADGYGYTF. The CDR3 bases are TGTGCCAGCAGCTTAGGCGCAGACGGCTATGGCTACACCTTC.

The chain has TRBV7-2 and TRBJ1-4, with D uncertain. The V end was cut by 1 base, the J end by 3 bases, with 3 bases between. The V gene's germline CDR1 is SGHTA and CDR2 FQGNSA. This CDR3 has 13 residues. CDR3 sequence: CASSLDPNEKLFF. In DNA, the CDR3 is TGTGCCAGCAGCTTAGATCCTAATGAAAAACTGTTTTTT. Using reference TRBV7-2 and TRBJ1-4 for the parts outside the CDR3, the full variable domain is GAGVSQSPSNKVTEKGKDVELRCDPISGHTALYWYRQSLGQGLEFLIYFQGNSAPDKSGLPSDRFSAERTGGSVSTLTIQRTQQEDSAVYLCASSLDPNEKLFFGSGTQLSVL.

The chain has TRBV30 and TRBJ1-4, with unresolved D. This CDR3 region has 10 residues. Trimming removed 1 base from V and 7 bases from J, with 1 base in between. The V gene's germline CDR1 is GTSNPN and CDR2 SVGIG (reference sequence). The CDR3 DNA sequence: TGTGCCTGGAGTGGTGAAAAACTGTTTTTT. As protein: CAWSGEKLFF.

The gene calls are TRBV2 and TRBJ1-6; tentative D call: TRBD1 (6 bases). Germline V lookup: CDR1 SNHLY, CDR2 FYNNEI. The CDR3 has 14 residues. Trimming took 3 bases from V and 8 from J, leaving 11 bases between them. In nucleotides, the CDR3 is TGTGCCAGCAGTGACTGGGGGGCGGATTCACCCCTCCACTTT. It encodes CASSDWGADSPLHF. Full variable domain (outside the CDR3, taken from reference TRBV2 and TRBJ1-6): EPEVTQTPSHQVTQMGQEVILRCVPISNHLYFYWYRQILGQKVEFLVSFYNNEISEKSEIFDDQFSVERPDGSNFTLKIRSTKLEDSAMYFCASSDWGADSPLHFGNGTRLTVT.

The chain couples TRBV6-5 to TRBJ2-7; D is ambiguous. Deletions cut 5 bases from V and 0 bases from J, with 11 bases between. The CDR3 loop spans 14 amino acids. CDR1 and CDR2 (germline): MNHEY, SVGAGI. This CDR3 is CASSPQWSSYEQYF. The CDR3 DNA sequence: TGTGCCAGCAGTCCGCAGTGGAGCTCCTACGAGCAGTACTTC.

The V call is TRBV7-9, the J call TRBJ2-1; TRBD1 is a possible D gene (7 bases). The CDR3 has 14 amino acids. Germline loops: CDR1 SEHNR, CDR2 FQNEAQ (reference sequence). V was trimmed by 2 bases and J by 5 bases, leaving 10 bases between them. CDR3 sequence: CASSLQGEDNEQFF. The CDR3 region has the DNA TGTGCCAGCAGCTTACAGGGGGAGGACAATGAGCAGTTCTTC.

The chain uses TRBV4-3 and TRBJ1-4; D is possibly TRBD1 (5 bases). The CDR3 runs to 16 residues. Germline CDR1 and CDR2: LGHNA and YSLEER. The V gene lost 0 bases and the J gene lost 0 bases, with 8 bases spanning the gap. CDR3 DNA sequence: TGCGCCAGCAGCCAAGAGATGACAGCAACTAATGAAAAACTGTTTTTT. Translation: CASSQEMTATNEKLFF.

The V and J genes are TRBV30 and TRBJ1-1; 11 bases line up with TRBD1. The germline gives CDR1 GTSNPN, CDR2 SVGIG (reference sequence). V was pared by 1 base and J by 5 bases, with 3 bases of the junction left unmatched. The CDR3 is made up of 14 amino acids. CDR3 residues: CAWSGDRGNTEAFF. For the CDR3, the DNA is TGTGCCTGGAGTGGGGACAGGGGGAATACTGAAGCTTTCTTT.

The genes are TRBV19 and TRBJ1-2; 7 bases align to TRBD1. This CDR3 is 14 amino acids long. The ends lost 2 bases at V and 6 bases at J; junction bases unmatched: 6. Germline CDR1 LNHDA, CDR2 SQIVND (reference sequence). The CDR3 region is CASSIIGTANGYTF. The CDR3, as DNA: TGTGCCAGTAGTATAATAGGGACAGCAAATGGCTACACCTTC. Full variable domain (missing parts from reference TRBV19 and TRBJ1-2): DGGITQSPKYLFRKEGQNVTLSCEQNLNHDAMYWYRQDPGQGLRLIYYSQIVNDFQKGDIAEGYSVSREKKESFPLTVTSAQKNPTAFYLCASSIIGTANGYTFGSGTRLTVV.

The J gene is TRBJ2-2, the V gene TRBV6-7; D possibly corresponds to TRBD2 (6 bases). TRBV6-7 is recorded as an ORF, its role being uncertain. V gave up 9 bases and J gave up 0 bases, with 8 bases separating them. This CDR3 contains 13 residues. CDR3 protein: CARGLTNTGELFF. Here the CDR3 DNA reads TGTGCCAGGGGACTTACGAACACCGGGGAGCTGTTTTTT.

The chain is built from TRBV30 and TRBJ1-1; no clear D. Germline V gives CDR1 GTSNPN, CDR2 SVGIG (reference sequence). V lost 4 bases and J lost 5, with 8 bases in between. The CDR3 has 11 residues. The CDR3 reads CAWKAVTEAFF. CDR3 DNA sequence: TGTGCCTGGAAGGCAGTGACTGAAGCTTTCTTT. Full variable domain (missing parts from reference TRBV30 and TRBJ1-1): SQTIHQWPATLVQPVGSPLSLECTVEGTSNPNLYWYRQAAGRGLQLLFYSVGIGQISSEVPQNLSASRPQDRQFILSSKKLLLSDSGFYLCAWKAVTEAFFGQGTRLTVV.

This clone was found once. The chain recombines TRBV10-2 with TRBJ2-1; 13 bases align to TRBD2. The germline gives CDR1 WSHSY, CDR2 SAAADI. This CDR3 comprises 15 residues. V dropped 6 bases and J dropped 3; count of bases not matched to a gene: 2. DNA of the CDR3: TGCGCCAGCAGACTAGCGGGGGGGAACTACAATGAGCAGTTCTTC. Translation: CASRLAGGNYNEQFF.

The chain combines TRBV5-8 with TRBJ1-6; tentative D call: TRBD1 (5 bases). CDR1 is SGHTS, CDR2 YDEGEE, per germline. The CDR3 is 15 amino acids. Trimming removed 9 bases at V and 0 bases at J, with 13 bases between. In DNA, the CDR3 is TGTGCCACTGCTGACAGCGCCTCCTATAATTCACCCCTCCACTTT. This codes for CATADSASYNSPLHF.

This clone was recorded only once. In DNA form, the CDR3 reads TGTGCCAGCAGTGACGGCGGTGACTACAATGAGCAGTTCTTC. This encodes CASSDGGDYNEQFF. The chain couples TRBV6-4 to TRBJ2-1; D is unresolved. The V end lost 2 bases, the J end lost 3 bases, and 8 bases lay between the germline ends. Germline V gives CDR1 MRHNA, CDR2 SNTAGT. CDR3 length equals 14 residues.

In DNA form, the CDR3 reads TGTGCCAGCTCACCAGAGACTTTCAATTCACCCCTCCACTTT. This sequence encodes CASSPETFNSPLHF. This chain joins TRBV18 and TRBJ1-6; D not certain. This CDR3 has 14 residues. CDR1 is KGHSH, CDR2 LQKENI, per germline. Trimming took 2 bases from V and 7 from J, leaving 9 bases between them.

The chain joins TRBV10-3 to TRBJ2-2; D may be TRBD2 (5 bases). The ends were cut back, 0 bases at V and 5 bases at J, with 10 bases in the middle. The CDR3 runs 15 residues. The germline V gene encodes CDR1 ENHRY and CDR2 SYGVKD. The CDR3: CAISESTRGTGELFF. The CDR3 nucleotides are TGTGCCATCAGTGAGTCGACTCGGGGAACCGGGGAGCTGTTTTTT.

The chain combines TRBV4-3 with TRBJ2-3; no clear D gene. Germline CDR1 LGHNA, CDR2 YSLEER. V lost 6 bases and J lost 5, with 12 bases in between. This CDR3 has 13 amino acids. For the CDR3, the DNA is TGCGCCAGCAGTCCAACGCTGGGAGATACGCAGTATTTT. Translated, it gives CASSPTLGDTQYF.

A single count supports this clone. The J gene is TRBJ2-6, the V gene TRBV7-6; 7 positions agree with TRBD1. The CDR3 runs to 15 residues. The trim removed 5 bases at V and 0 bases at J, leaving 1 base unmatched. Looked up from germline, CDR1 is SGHVS and CDR2 is FNYEAQ. CDR3 nucleotides: TGTGCCAGCAGCCCAGGGGGCTCTGGGGCCAACGTCCTGACTTTC. Translation gives CASSPGGSGANVLTF.

V gene TRBV14 combines with J gene TRBJ2-1, with D maybe TRBD2 (6 bases). Germline V gene data show CDR1 as SGHDN and CDR2 as FVKESK. The CDR3 is made up of 17 amino acids. Between the trimmed V and J ends, which lost 4 bases and 6 bases, there was a span of 22 bases. The CDR3 sequence is CASSRPGTRQPANEQFF. CDR3 bases: TGTGCCAGCAGCCGTCCCGGGACTCGCCAGCCCGCCAATGAGCAGTTCTTC.

This chain links TRBV5-1 with TRBJ2-7, with D possibly being TRBD1 (6 bases). The CDR3 length is 14 residues. Trimming removed 4 bases from V and 6 bases from J, with 17 bases in between. Looked up from germline, CDR1 is SGHRS and CDR2 is YFSETQ. Written as DNA, the CDR3 is TGCGCCAGCAGCAAACAGGGTCTGTCTCTCGAGCAGTACTTC. Amino acids: CASSKQGLSLEQYF. Based on the CDR3 plus reference TRBV5-1 and TRBJ2-7, the full variable domain is KAGVTQTPRYLIKTRGQQVTLSCSPISGHRSVSWYQQTPGQGLQFLFEYFSETQRNKGNFPGRFSGRQFSNSRSEMNVSTLELGDSALYLCASSKQGLSLEQYFGPGTRLTVT.

This rearrangement joins TRBV2 to TRBJ1-5; no reliable D call. The CDR3 sequence is 14 residues long. Germline CDR1 SNHLY, CDR2 FYNNEI. Trimming cost V 2 bases and J 9 bases, with 14 bases left between them. The chain's CDR3 is CASSESKVFGPQHF. The CDR3 DNA sequence: TGTGCCAGCAGTGAATCGAAGGTTTTTGGGCCCCAGCATTTT.

V is TRBV30 and J is TRBJ1-2; D unclear. Germline-derived CDR1 and CDR2 are GTSNPN and SVGIG (reference sequence). Trimming removed 2 bases from V and 8 bases from J, with 9 bases in between. This CDR3 is 11 amino acids long. The CDR3, as DNA: TGTGCCTGGAGTTTAAGTTCAGGCTACACCTTC. Its translation is CAWSLSSGYTF.

The V call is TRBV5-6, the J call TRBJ2-4; D unclear. Trimming left V 4 bases short and J 8 bases short, with 13 bases between. The germline V gene has CDR1 SGHDT and CDR2 YYEEEE. The CDR3 sequence is 13 residues long. The CDR3 spells CASSRRTDDIQYF. CDR3 sequence (DNA): TGTGCCAGCAGCCGTCGAACCGATGACATTCAGTACTTC.

V gene TRBV18 combines with J gene TRBJ1-1, with 7 nucleotides matching TRBD1. CDR3 length equals 14 residues. Germline loops: CDR1 KGHSH, CDR2 LQKENI. V lost 3 bases, J lost 3 bases, and 4 bases stayed unmatched. The CDR3 here is CASSPNRGDTEAFF. The CDR3 nucleotides are TGTGCCAGCTCACCTAACAGGGGAGACACTGAAGCTTTCTTT.

The V gene is TRBV19, the J gene TRBJ2-7; D is undetermined. The CDR3 runs 15 residues. V gave up 5 bases and J gave up 0 bases, with 14 bases separating them. Germline CDR1 reads LNHDA; CDR2 reads SQIVND (reference sequence). CDR3 in amino acids: CASSYRSSSSYEQYF. CDR3 bases: TGTGCCAGTAGTTATAGAAGTAGTAGCTCCTACGAGCAGTACTTC.

As for this clone: Because the CDR3's place on the DNA is in doubt, the DNA is left out and the CDR3 is given as listed by TCRdb. The chain combines TRBV11-2 with TRBJ2-1; the DNA was not compared with TRBD1, the D call given in the table. Germline assignment: CDR1 SGHAT and CDR2 FQNNGV. The CDR3 totals 14 residues, both ends included. CDR3 sequence: CASSWATGALYAFF.

This sequence joins TRBV9 and TRBJ1-4, with a weak D call TRBD1 (5 bases). Trimming took off 3 bases at V and 8 bases at J, with 14 bases between the two ends. Germline values: CDR1 SGDLS, CDR2 YYNGEE. CDR3 length: 14 residues. CDR3 sequence reads: CASSARAQGEKLFF. The CDR3, as DNA: TGTGCCAGCAGCGCCCGGGCCCAGGGAGAAAAACTGTTTTTT.